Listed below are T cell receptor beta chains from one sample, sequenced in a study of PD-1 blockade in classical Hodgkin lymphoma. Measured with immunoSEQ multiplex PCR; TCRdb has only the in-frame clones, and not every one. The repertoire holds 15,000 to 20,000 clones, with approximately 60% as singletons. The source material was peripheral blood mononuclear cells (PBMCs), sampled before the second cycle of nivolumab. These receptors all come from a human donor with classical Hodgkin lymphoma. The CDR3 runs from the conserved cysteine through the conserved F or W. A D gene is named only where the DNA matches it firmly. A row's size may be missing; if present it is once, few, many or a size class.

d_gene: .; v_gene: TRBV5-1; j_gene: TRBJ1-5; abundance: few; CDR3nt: TGCGCCAGCAGCTTGGGGGGGTTTCAGCCCCAGCATTTT; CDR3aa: CASSLGGFQPQHF
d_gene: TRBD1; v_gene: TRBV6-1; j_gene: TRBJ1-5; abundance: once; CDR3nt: TGTGCCAGCAGTGAAGAACAGGGGTTGGGCAATCAGCCCCAGCATTTT; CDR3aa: CASSEEQGLGNQPQHF
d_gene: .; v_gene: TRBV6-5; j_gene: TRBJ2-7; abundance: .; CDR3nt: TGTGCCAGTTTCAATAACCCGGGACCGGCTGTCGAGCAGTACTTC; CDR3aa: CASFNNPGPAVEQYF
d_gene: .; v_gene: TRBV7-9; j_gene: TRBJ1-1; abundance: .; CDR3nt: TGTGCCAGCAGCTTAGTGTGGTCCGAAGCTTTCTTT; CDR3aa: CASSLVWSEAFF
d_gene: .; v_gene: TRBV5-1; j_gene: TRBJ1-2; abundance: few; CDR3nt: TGCGCCAGCAGCTTTGAAACAGAAGACTATGGCTACACCTTC; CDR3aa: CASSFETEDYGYTF
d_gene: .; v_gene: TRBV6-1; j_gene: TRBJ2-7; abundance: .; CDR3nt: TGTGCCAGCAGTGAAGCCGAGAAACAGGGAGACCCCTACGAGCAGTACTTC; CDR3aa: CASSEAEKQGDPYEQYF
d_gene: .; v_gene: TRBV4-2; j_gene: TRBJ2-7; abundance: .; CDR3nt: TGTGCCAGCAGCCAAGATCCTGCCGTAGACTACGAGCAGTACTTC; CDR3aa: CASSQDPAVDYEQYF
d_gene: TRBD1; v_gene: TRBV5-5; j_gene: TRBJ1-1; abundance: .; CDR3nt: TGTGCCAGCAGCCTAAGGGACAGGGGAGGAACTGAAGCTTTCTTT; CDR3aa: CASSLRDRGGTEAFF
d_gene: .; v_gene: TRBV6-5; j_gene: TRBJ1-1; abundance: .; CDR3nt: TGTGCCAGCAGTCGAGGCCGTCTCAAGACTGAAGCTTTCTTT; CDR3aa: CASSRGRLKTEAFF
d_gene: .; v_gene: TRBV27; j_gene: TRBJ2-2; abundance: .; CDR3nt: TGTGCCAGCAGTTTACTACAAACGAGGGAGCTGTTTTTT; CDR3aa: CASSLLQTRELFF
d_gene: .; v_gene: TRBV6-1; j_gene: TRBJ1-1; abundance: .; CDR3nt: TGTGCCAGCAGGATGAGGAACACTGAAGCTTTCTTT; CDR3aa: CASRMRNTEAFF
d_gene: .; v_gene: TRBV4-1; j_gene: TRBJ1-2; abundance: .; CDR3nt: TGCGCCAGCAGCCAGGCCGGGACACTTAACTATGGCTACACCTTC; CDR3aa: CASSQAGTLNYGYTF
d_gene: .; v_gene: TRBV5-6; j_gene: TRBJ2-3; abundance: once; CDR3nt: TGTGCCAGCAGCCAATCGTCCCCGCAGTATTTT; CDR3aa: CASSQSSPQYF
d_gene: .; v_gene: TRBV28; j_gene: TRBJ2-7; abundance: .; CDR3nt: TGTGCCAGCAGTTTACGGGGGGCGAGCTCCTACGAGCAGTACTTC; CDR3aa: CASSLRGASSYEQYF
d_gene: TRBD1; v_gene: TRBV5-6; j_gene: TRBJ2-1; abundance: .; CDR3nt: TGTGCCAGCAGCTCCCTGGGACAGGGCCGTAGGATTGAGCAGTTCTTC; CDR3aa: CASSSLGQGRRIEQFF
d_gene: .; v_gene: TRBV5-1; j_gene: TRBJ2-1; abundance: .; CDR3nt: TGCGCCAGCAGCTTGAACGGGCATGAGCAGTTCTTC; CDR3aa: CASSLNGHEQFF
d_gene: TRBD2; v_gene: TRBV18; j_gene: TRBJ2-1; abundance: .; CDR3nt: TGTGCCAGCTCACCATTGGTAGCGGGACAAGACGAGCAGTTCTTC; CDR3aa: CASSPLVAGQDEQFF
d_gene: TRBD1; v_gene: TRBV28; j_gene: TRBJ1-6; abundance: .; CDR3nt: TGTGCCAGCAGTCTACCGGGACAGACTAATTCACCCCTCCACTTT; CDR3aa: CASSLPGQTNSPLHF
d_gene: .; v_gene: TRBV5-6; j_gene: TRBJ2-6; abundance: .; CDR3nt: TGTGCCAGCAGCTTGGTAGTGCAATCTGGGGCCAACGTCCTGACTTTC; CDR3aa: CASSLVVQSGANVLTF
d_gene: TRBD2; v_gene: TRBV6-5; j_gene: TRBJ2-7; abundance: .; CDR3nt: TGTGACAGCAGTCAAGGGACTAGCGGCTACGAGCAGTACTTC; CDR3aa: CDSSQGTSGYEQYF
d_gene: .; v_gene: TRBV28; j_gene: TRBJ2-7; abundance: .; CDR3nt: TGTGCCAGCAACCAGGGAGCAGGCAACGAGCAGTACTTC; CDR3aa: CASNQGAGNEQYF
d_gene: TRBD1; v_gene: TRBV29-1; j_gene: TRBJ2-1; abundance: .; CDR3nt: TGCAGCGTAAGGGGGCCCTCGGATGAGCAGTTCTTC; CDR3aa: CSVRGPSDEQFF
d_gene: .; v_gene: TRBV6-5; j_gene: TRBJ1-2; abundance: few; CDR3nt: TGTGCCAGCAAGGGGTTTGGGTCCTATGGCTACACCTTC; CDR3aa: CASKGFGSYGYTF